These 8 T cell receptor beta chains were sequenced from one sample in a study of identical twins. TCRdb re-derived calls from the 5' RACE reads in MiXCR, one entry per CDR3 protein. The table lists about 530,000 distinct CDR3 sequences, under 25% of them singletons. The same data also contributed to another study, on yellow fever vaccine responses in identical twins.

The sample was CD4+ T cells sorted from blood. The receptors were gathered from a woman between 18 and 29 years old in good health.

This clonotype was detected only a few times. The chain uses TRBV4-1 and TRBJ2-2; TRBD2 agrees at 8 bases. The CDR3 is 16 residues long. The junction had 5 bases not matched to a gene; V was cut back by 4 bases and J by 1 base. CDR1 and CDR2 (germline): MGHRA, YSYEKL. The CDR3 DNA reads TGCGCCAGCAGCCGTGGGCGGGGGGAGAACACCGGGGAGCTGTTTTTT. Its protein is CASSRGRGENTGELFF.

V and J are TRBV7-9 and TRBJ1-1; the match to TRBD1 covers 7 bases. The CDR3 spans 14 residues. Germline lookup yields CDR1 SEHNR and CDR2 FQNEAQ (reference sequence). V lost 4 bases and J lost 6; bases outside the gene matches: 8. CDR3 region: CASSSHRQGAEAFF. The DNA of the CDR3 is TGTGCCAGCAGCTCCCACCGACAGGGCGCTGAAGCTTTCTTT.

CDR3 nucleotide sequence: TGTGCCACCAGTGATTTAAGGACTGAAGCTTTCTTT. It encodes CATSDLRTEAFF. The chain links TRBV24-1 to TRBJ1-1; no clear D gene. Germline V lookup: CDR1 KGHDR, CDR2 SFDVKD. The CDR3 is 12 amino acids. Between the trimmed V and J ends, which lost 1 base and 5 bases, there was a span of 4 bases.

This clonotype has a handful of counts. In DNA form, the CDR3 reads TGTGCCAGCAGTTCTGGACTAGCGGGAGCCTTTTCCCATGAGCAGTTCTTC. Encoded protein: CASSSGLAGAFSHEQFF. This chain links TRBV2 with TRBJ2-1, with 13 bases identical to TRBD2. The V and J ends lost 5 bases and 8 bases, in that order; junction bases with no gene match: 12. There are 17 residues in the CDR3. CDR1 is SNHLY, CDR2 FYNNEI, per germline.

A few counts support this clonotype. This chain links TRBV12-3 or TRBV12-4 with TRBJ1-4, with 10 bases fitting TRBD1. V lost 5 bases, J lost 7 bases, and 4 bases stayed unmatched. The length of the CDR3 is 14 residues. This CDR3 is CASSRRDRGEKLFF. In nucleotides, the CDR3 is TGTGCCAGCAGTCGCCGGGACAGGGGTGAAAAACTGTTTTTT.

This clonotype was observed a few times. The chain carries TRBV20-1 and TRBJ2-7, with 10 bases identical to TRBD2. CDR3 length: 14 residues. With V trimmed by 5 bases and J by 3 bases, 7 bases remained unmatched. The V gene's germline CDR1 is DFQATT and CDR2 SNEGSKA (reference sequence). CDR3: CSAYLAGVSYEQYF. The CDR3, as DNA: TGCAGTGCTTATCTAGCGGGAGTTAGCTACGAGCAGTACTTC.

There are a few counts of this clonotype. An end of the junction differs from the germline gene, which may be a read error. The rearrangement links TRBV7-9 to TRBJ2-2, with 13 bases matching TRBD2. The CDR3 is 17 amino acids. Germline V gives CDR1 SEHNR, CDR2 FQNEAQ (reference sequence). Written as DNA, the CDR3 is TGTGCCAGCAGCCTAGCATCCGGGACTAGCGGGGTCGGGGAGCTGTTTTTT. It encodes CASSLASGTSGVGELFF.

This clonotype was detected only a few times. This chain links TRBV27 with TRBJ2-2; 9 nucleotides line up with TRBD2. The germline V gene encodes CDR1 MNHEY and CDR2 SMNVEV (reference sequence). Unmatched junction bases numbered 8, after V lost 3 bases and J lost 3 bases. This CDR3 is built from 17 residues. The CDR3 reads CASSFGLAMWDTGELFF. CDR3 bases: TGTGCCAGCAGTTTTGGACTAGCGATGTGGGACACCGGGGAGCTGTTTTTT.